The T cell receptor (beta chain) under discussion was sequenced for a study of identical twins. TCRdb ran MiXCR on the 5' RACE reads and lists one entry per CDR3 protein. The sample carries hundreds of thousands of distinct CDR3 sequences, about 20% recorded once. The CDR3 length is 14 residues. CDR1 and CDR2 (germline): SGHAT, FQNNGV. Trimming shortened V by 2 bases and J by 1 base, and 9 bases separated the two germline ends. These data were also filed under a second study, of T cells expressing NK-cell markers.

The sequence was collected from a woman under 30 in good health. The material sequenced was PBMCs. The gene calls are TRBV11-2 and TRBJ2-7; D is ambiguous. CDR3 nucleotides: TGTGCCAGCAGCTTACTACCAACGTCCTACGAGCAGTACTTC. It specifies CASSLLPTSYEQYF.